This T cell receptor (beta chain) was observed in a study of regulatory T cells in long-lasting Graves disease. The CDR3 loop spans 15 amino acids. V lost 3 bases to trimming and J lost 6 bases, with 19 bases between them. Germline CDR1 is SGHRS and CDR2 is YFSETQ. Time point indicated: newly diagnosed GD, antithyroid drugs for less than 3 months. RNA extracted from PBMCs served as the sequencing template. This clonotype was seen more than once but under ten times. Arm-PCR of CDR3 regions and iRepertoire HTBI primers were used to build TCR beta libraries. One entry per CDR3 protein, called by TCRdb with MiXCR from the multiplex PCR reads. The sample consists of some 340,000 distinct CDR3 sequences, about 12% of them appearing once. This same sample was also taken into another study, of T cells in Graves' hyperthyroidism and ophthalmopathy.

The rearrangement links TRBV5-1 to TRBJ2-7, with D hard to call. Sequencing used peripheral blood mononuclear cells (PBMCs), obtained at new diagnosis, from a patient treated with antithyroid drugs. The receptor was derived from a young woman with Graves disease. The chain's CDR3 is CASSWNTGGSTEQYF. CDR3 nucleotides: TGCGCCAGCAGCTGGAACACGGGTGGCAGTACCGAGCAGTACTTC.